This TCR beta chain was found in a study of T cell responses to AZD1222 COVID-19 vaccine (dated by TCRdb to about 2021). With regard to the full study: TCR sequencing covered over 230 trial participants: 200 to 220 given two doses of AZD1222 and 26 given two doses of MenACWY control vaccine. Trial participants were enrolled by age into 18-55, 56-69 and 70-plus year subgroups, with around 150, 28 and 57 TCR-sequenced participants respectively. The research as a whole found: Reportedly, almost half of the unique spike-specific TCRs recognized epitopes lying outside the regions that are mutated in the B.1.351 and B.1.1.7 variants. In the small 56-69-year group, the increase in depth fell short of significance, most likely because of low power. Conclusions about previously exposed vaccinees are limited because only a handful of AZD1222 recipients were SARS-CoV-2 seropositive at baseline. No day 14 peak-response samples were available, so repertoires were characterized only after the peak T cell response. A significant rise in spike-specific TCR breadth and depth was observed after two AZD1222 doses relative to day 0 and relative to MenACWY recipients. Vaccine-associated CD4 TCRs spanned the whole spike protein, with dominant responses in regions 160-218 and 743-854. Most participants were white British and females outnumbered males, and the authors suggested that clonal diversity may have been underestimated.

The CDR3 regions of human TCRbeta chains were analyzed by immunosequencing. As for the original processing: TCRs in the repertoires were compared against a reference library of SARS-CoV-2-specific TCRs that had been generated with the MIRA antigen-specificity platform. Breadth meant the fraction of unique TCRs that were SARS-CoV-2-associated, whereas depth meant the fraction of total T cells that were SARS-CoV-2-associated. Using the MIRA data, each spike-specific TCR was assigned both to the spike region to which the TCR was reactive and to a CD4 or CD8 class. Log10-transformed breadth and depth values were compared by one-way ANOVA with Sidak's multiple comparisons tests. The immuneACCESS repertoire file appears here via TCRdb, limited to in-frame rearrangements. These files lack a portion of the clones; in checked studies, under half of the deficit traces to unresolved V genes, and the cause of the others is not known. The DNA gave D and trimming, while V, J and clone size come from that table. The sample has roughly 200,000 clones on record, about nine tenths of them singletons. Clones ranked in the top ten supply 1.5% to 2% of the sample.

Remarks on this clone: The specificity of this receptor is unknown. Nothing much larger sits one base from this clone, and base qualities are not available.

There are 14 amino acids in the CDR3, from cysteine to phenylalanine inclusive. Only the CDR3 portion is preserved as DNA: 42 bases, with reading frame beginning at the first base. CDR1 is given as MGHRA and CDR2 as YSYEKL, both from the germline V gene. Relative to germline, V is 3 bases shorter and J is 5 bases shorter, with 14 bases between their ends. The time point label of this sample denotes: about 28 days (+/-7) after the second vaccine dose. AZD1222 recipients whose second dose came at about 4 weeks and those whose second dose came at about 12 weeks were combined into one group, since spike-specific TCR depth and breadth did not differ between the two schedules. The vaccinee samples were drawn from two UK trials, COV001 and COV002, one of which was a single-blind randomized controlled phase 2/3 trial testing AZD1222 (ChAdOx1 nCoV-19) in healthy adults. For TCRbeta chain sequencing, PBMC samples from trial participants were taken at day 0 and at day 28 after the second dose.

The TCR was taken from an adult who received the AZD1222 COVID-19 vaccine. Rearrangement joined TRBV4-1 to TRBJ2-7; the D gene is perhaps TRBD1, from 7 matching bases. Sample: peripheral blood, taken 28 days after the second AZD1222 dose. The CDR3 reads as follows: CASSQVQGRHEQYF. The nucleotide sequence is TGCGCCAGCAGCCAGGTACAGGGGAGGCACGAGCAGTACTTC.